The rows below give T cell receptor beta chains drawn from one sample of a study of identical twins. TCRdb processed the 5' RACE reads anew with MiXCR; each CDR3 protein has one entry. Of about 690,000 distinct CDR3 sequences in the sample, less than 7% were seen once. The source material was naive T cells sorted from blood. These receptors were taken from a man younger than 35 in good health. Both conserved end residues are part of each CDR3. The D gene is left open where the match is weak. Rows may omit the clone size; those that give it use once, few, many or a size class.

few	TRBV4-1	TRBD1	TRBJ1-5	TGCGCCAGCAGCCCACGGGACAGGATCGAATTCCATCAGCCCCAGCATTTT	CASSPRDRIEFHQPQHF
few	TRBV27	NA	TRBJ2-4	TGTGCCAGCAGTTCTATCCAGGGTGGTAGCATTCAGTACTTC	CASSSIQGGSIQYF
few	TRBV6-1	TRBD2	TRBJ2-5	TGTGCCAGCAGTGACACCGGGACTAAAGAGACCCAGTACTTC	CASSDTGTKETQYF
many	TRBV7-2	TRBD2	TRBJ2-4	TGTGCCAGCAGCTTATCTTCGGGACTAGCGGCCATTAACATTCAGTACTTC	CASSLSSGLAAINIQYF
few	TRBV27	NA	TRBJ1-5	TGTGCCAGCAGGCCGGGGGGCAGGGAGCCCCAGCATTTT	CASRPGGREPQHF
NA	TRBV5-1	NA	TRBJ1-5	TGCGCCAGCAGCGCCGGGACGGGAGATAGCAATCAGCCCCAGCATTTT	CASSAGTGDSNQPQHF
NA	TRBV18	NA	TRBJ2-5	TGTGCCAGCTCACCTCCGGACACGGGGACCCAGTACTTC	CASSPPDTGTQYF
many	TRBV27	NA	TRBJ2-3	TGTGCCAGCAGTTTTTTAGGATTTGCAGGGACAGATACGCAGTATTTT	CASSFLGFAGTDTQYF
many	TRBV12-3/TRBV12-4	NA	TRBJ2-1	TGTGCCAGCAGCCCCATTGAGGGGGTTTGGAATGAGCAGTTCTTC	CASSPIEGVWNEQFF
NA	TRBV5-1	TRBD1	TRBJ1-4	TGCGCCAGCAGCTTGGGGGGACAGGACTGGGGCGAAAAACTGTTTTTT	CASSLGGQDWGEKLFF
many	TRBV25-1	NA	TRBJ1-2	TGTGCCAGCAGTGAACCCTATAACTATGGCTACACCTTC	CASSEPYNYGYTF
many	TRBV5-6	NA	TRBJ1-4	TGTGCCAGCACGGCTGGCAGGGGAAAAAAACTGTTTTTT	CASTAGRGKKLFF
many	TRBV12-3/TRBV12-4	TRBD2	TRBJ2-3	TGTGCCAGCAGTTTTGTATGGCGGGAGGCGGGAGATACGCAGTATTTT	CASSFVWREAGDTQYF
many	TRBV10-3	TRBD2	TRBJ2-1	TGTGCCATCAGTGAAACATCGGGCCGGCTAGCGGGATCCAATGAGCAGTTCTTC	CAISETSGRLAGSNEQFF